This entry lists 9 T cell receptor beta chains sequenced from one sample in a study of control samples from healthy donors and cancer patients. Libraries were prepared by immunoSEQ multiplex PCR; TCRdb keeps only in-frame clonotypes and omits some of them. Of roughly 88,000 clones detected, roughly nine tenths appear once; the ten largest clones hold 0.85% to 1%. The sample consisted of blood. The receptors derive from a woman in her 30s in good health.

This clone was recorded only once. The CDR3 loop reads CASGIGATNEKLFF. The CDR3 DNA sequence: TGTGCCAGTGGAATTGGGGCAACTAATGAAAAACTGTTTTTT. This sequence joins TRBV19 and TRBJ1-4; no definite D call. CDR3 length equals 14 residues. Trimming stripped 8 bases from V and 0 bases from J, with 10 bases between. Germline V CDR1 and CDR2: LNHDA, SQIVND (reference sequence).

The CDR3 nucleotides read TGTGCCAGCAGCTTAGAAGGGGGTGGGGGCGCTTATGGCTACACCTTC. It specifies CASSLEGGGGAYGYTF. The chain combines TRBV7-8 with TRBJ1-2; a possible D gene is TRBD1 (6 bases). Germline V gene data show CDR1 as SGHVS and CDR2 as FQNEAQ. CDR3 length: 16 residues. The V and J ends lost 1 base and 5 bases respectively, with 17 bases between them.

The chain joins TRBV20-1 to TRBJ1-2; D is unresolved. The CDR3 has 11 amino acids. V lost 3 bases and J 8 bases, leaving 10 bases between the germline ends. CDR1 and CDR2 from the germline V gene are DFQATT and SNEGSKA (reference sequence). The CDR3 region is CSASGHSGYTF. The CDR3 DNA follows: TGCAGTGCTAGCGGGCATTCGGGCTACACCTTC.

The chain employs TRBV19 and TRBJ1-3; 8 bases map to TRBD1. CDR1 LNHDA and CDR2 SQIVND come from the germline V gene (reference sequence). CDR3 length equals 18 residues. Trimming cost V 0 bases and J 0 bases; bases outside gene matches: 7. This chain's CDR3 is CASSIDQGASPSGNTIYF. CDR3 bases: TGTGCCAGTAGTATAGACCAGGGGGCGAGCCCCTCTGGAAACACCATATATTTT.

The chain is built from TRBV6-5 and TRBJ1-2; 10 bases align to TRBD1. CDR1 and CDR2 from the germline V gene are MNHEY and SVGAGI. V was clipped by 6 bases and J by 3 bases; unmatched bases: 7. This CDR3 has 15 amino acids. CDR3 coding DNA: TGTGCCAGCAGGGAGGGACAGGGGCTTTACTATGGCTACACCTTC. Translated, it gives CASREGQGLYYGYTF.

The chain recombines TRBV19 with TRBJ1-5; D call uncertain. This CDR3 contains 12 residues. Trimming removed 3 bases at V and 7 bases at J, with 7 bases between. CDR1 is LNHDA and CDR2 is SQIVND in the germline V gene (reference sequence). The DNA of the CDR3 is TGTGCCAGTAGTATGGGTTTACAGCCCCAGCATTTT. This codes for CASSMGLQPQHF.

The chain carries TRBV19 and TRBJ2-7, with 12 bases matching TRBD2. The CDR3 has 15 residues. Trimming cost V 6 bases and J 2 bases; bases outside gene matches: 5. Germline CDR1 is LNHDA and CDR2 is SQIVND (reference sequence). The CDR3 loop is CASRSTSGRTYEQYF. The CDR3, as DNA: TGTGCCAGTAGGAGCACTAGCGGGAGGACCTACGAGCAGTACTTC.

The chain joins TRBV5-1 to TRBJ1-1; D is ambiguous. Trimming removed 0 bases at V and 4 bases at J, with 7 bases between. The CDR3 is 13 residues long. Germline V gene lookup returns CDR1 SGHRS and CDR2 YFSETQ. For the CDR3, the DNA is TGCGCCAGCAGCTTGGACAAATCCACTGAAGCTTTCTTT. Translated: CASSLDKSTEAFF.

This clone was seen once. The chain has TRBV5-4 and TRBJ1-1; D unclear. The V end was cut by 0 bases, the J end by 1 base, with 4 bases between. Per germline, CDR1 SGHNT and CDR2 YYREEE (reference sequence). The CDR3 has 13 residues. CDR3 nucleotide sequence: TGTGCCAGCAGCTTGGACTGGAACACTGAAGCTTTCTTT. It specifies CASSLDWNTEAFF. Looking up the rest from reference TRBV5-4 and TRBJ1-1 gives the full variable domain: ETGVTQSPTHLIKTRGQQVTLRCSSQSGHNTVSWYQQALGQGPQFIFQYYREEENGRGNFPPRFSGLQFPNYSSELNVNALELDDSALYLCASSLDWNTEAFFGQGTRLTVV.